The present TCR beta chain was sequenced within a study of blood T cell repertoires in COVID-19. Study context: PBMCs, B-cell-depleted T cells, or T cells provided the cDNA or gDNA that made up the material.

TCRdb's copy holds only in-frame clones and misses some; the assay was immunoSEQ multiplex PCR. The data contain roughly 60,000 clones, around 84% of them singletons. J was trimmed by 3 bases and V by 4 bases; bases with no gene match: 11. This CDR3 has 16 residues. Looked up from germline, CDR1 is LGHNA and CDR2 is YNFKEQ. The sequenced material came from peripheral blood. The chain employs TRBV4-2 and TRBJ1-2, with TRBD1 matching over 7 bases. This receptor was taken from a human donor in a cohort sampled during active or convalescent COVID-19. The CDR3 DNA is TGTGCCAGCAGCCCACCCAATGACAGGGTCGACTATGGCTACACCTTC. Its translation is CASSPPNDRVDYGYTF.